Listed below are T cell receptor beta chains from one sample, sequenced in a study of early T cells in non-severe SARS-CoV-2 infection. MiXCR, applied by TCRdb to the 5' RACE reads, yields one record per CDR3 protein. Of 87,000 or so distinct CDR3 sequences listed, roughly 15% are singletons. Sequenced input: whole blood. These receptors originate from an adult who was a healthcare worker with PCR-confirmed SARS-CoV-2 infection or an uninfected control (not recorded which). Both conserved end residues are part of each CDR3. D genes are given only for firm matches. Clone size, where shown, is once, few, many, or a class for clones that have expanded.

v_gene	j_gene	abundance	len	d_gene	CDR3aa	CDR3nt
TRBV11-3	TRBJ2-3	NA	14	NA	CASSLGDPADTQYF	TGTGCCAGCAGCTTAGGCGATCCGGCAGATACGCAGTATTTT
TRBV29-1	TRBJ1-2	NA	15	NA	CSVEYRGPSNYGYTF	TGCAGCGTTGAGTACCGCGGTCCCTCTAACTATGGCTACACCTTC
TRBV27	TRBJ2-7	NA	11	NA	CASTRGGEQYF	TGTGCCAGCACCCGAGGGGGAGAGCAGTACTTC
TRBV19	TRBJ2-7	many	17	TRBD1	CASSIDTPGQGSYEQYF	TGTGCCAGTAGTATAGATACACCGGGACAGGGCTCCTACGAGCAGTACTTC
TRBV7-2	TRBJ2-3	NA	13	TRBD2	CASQRGGSDTQYF	TGTGCCAGCCAGCGGGGGGGCTCGGATACGCAGTATTTT
TRBV28	TRBJ1-5	few	15	NA	CASSFHRTTDQPQHF	TGTGCCAGCAGTTTTCACAGAACTACGGATCAGCCCCAGCATTTT
TRBV27	TRBJ1-5	NA	15	TRBD1	CASSYGTVGNQPQHF	TGTGCCAGCAGTTACGGGACAGTTGGCAATCAGCCCCAGCATTTT
TRBV28	TRBJ1-2	few	15	NA	CASSLELLSLYGYTF	TGTGCCAGCAGTTTGGAACTGCTGTCCCTCTATGGCTACACCTTC
TRBV11-2	TRBJ2-1	few	13	NA	CASSRDSYNEQFF	TGTGCCAGCAGCCGAGACAGTTACAATGAGCAGTTCTTC
TRBV7-2	TRBJ1-3	NA	17	TRBD1	CASSFSWTGSSGNTIYF	TGTGCCAGCAGCTTTAGTTGGACAGGGAGCTCTGGAAACACCATATATTTT
TRBV10-2	TRBJ2-3	many	16	TRBD2	CASSESLAGGVDTQYF	TGCGCCAGCAGTGAAAGCCTGGCGGGGGGTGTGGATACGCAGTATTTT
TRBV7-3	TRBJ2-3	NA	15	NA	CASSRQGGGTDTQYF	TGTGCCAGCAGCCGACAGGGAGGAGGCACAGATACGCAGTATTTT
TRBV19	TRBJ2-4	NA	16	TRBD1	CASSEGTGGSKNIQYF	TGTGCCAGTAGTGAAGGGACAGGGGGCTCCAAAAACATTCAGTACTTC
TRBV3-1	TRBJ1-1	many	14	TRBD1	CASRRGTENTEAFF	TGTGCCAGCAGGCGGGGGACAGAGAACACTGAAGCTTTCTTT
TRBV6-1	TRBJ1-2	NA	14	NA	CASSEGPSNYGYTF	TGTGCCAGCAGTGAAGGGCCCTCTAACTATGGCTACACCTTC
TRBV7-2	TRBJ2-1	NA	14	NA	CASSTGTTANEQFF	TGTGCCAGCAGCACCGGGACCACGGCCAATGAGCAGTTCTTC
TRBV11-2	TRBJ2-7	many	11	NA	CASSSAYEQYF	TGTGCCAGCAGCTCCGCCTACGAGCAGTACTTC
TRBV5-1	TRBJ2-7	few	14	NA	CASSWGSLAYEQYF	TGCGCCAGCAGCTGGGGTAGCTTAGCCTACGAGCAGTACTTC
TRBV9	TRBJ2-7	NA	15	TRBD1	CASSFRTGGPYEQYF	TGTGCCAGCAGCTTTCGGACAGGGGGCCCCTACGAGCAGTACTTC
TRBV18	TRBJ1-5	many	15	TRBD1	CASSPPQGGDQPQHF	TGTGCCAGCTCACCCCCCCAGGGGGGAGATCAGCCCCAGCATTTT